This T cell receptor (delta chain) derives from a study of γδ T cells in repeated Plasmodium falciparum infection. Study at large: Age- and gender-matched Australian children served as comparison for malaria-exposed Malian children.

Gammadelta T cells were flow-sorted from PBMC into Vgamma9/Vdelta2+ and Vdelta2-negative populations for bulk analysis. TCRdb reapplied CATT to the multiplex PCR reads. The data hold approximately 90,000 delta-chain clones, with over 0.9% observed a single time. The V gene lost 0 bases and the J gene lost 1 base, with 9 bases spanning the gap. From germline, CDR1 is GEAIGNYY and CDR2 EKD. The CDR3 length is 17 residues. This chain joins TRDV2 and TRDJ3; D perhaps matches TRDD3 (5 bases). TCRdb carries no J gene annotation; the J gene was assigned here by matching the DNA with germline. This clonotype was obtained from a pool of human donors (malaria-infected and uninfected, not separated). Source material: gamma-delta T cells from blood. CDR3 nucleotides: TGTGCCTGTGACACCGCTGGGACTTCCTGGGACACCCGACAGATGTTTTTC. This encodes CACDTAGTSWDTRQMFF.